The 29 T cell receptor beta chains below come from one sample, sequenced in a study of T-cell reconstitution after alpha-beta-depleted transplantation in children. A TCRbeta library incorporating unique molecular identifiers was prepared. TCRdb re-derived calls from the PCR reads in MiXCR, one entry per CDR3 protein. The sample lists over 200,000 distinct CDR3 sequences, approximately 15% occurring once. This sample comprised PBMCs, mostly from graft donor cells, obtained 360 days after TCRalphabeta/CD19-depleted stem cell transplant. These receptors originate from a male patient between 2 and 15 years old who had a stem cell transplant for acute lymphoblastic leukemia, so the T cells may come from the graft donor.

This clonotype was counted ten times or more. The genes are TRBV29-1 and TRBJ2-3, with a possible D match to TRBD2 (6 bases). Trimming pared 6 bases from V and 6 bases from J, leaving 13 bases between. CDR1 is SQVTM, CDR2 ANQGSEA, per germline. This CDR3 region has 12 residues. The CDR3 bases are TGCAGCGTAGGGACTCCCGGGGATACGCAGTATTTT. This encodes CSVGTPGDTQYF.

This clonotype was seen only a few times. The chain recombines TRBV10-2 with TRBJ2-7; 9 nucleotides match TRBD2. This CDR3 is built from 15 residues. Germline V gives CDR1 WSHSY, CDR2 SAAADI. Losses at the gene ends were 7 bases for V and 0 bases for J; bases not matched to a gene: 7. The CDR3 loop is CASKTAGGNSYEQYF. The CDR3 DNA reads TGCGCCAGCAAGACAGCGGGAGGCAACTCCTACGAGCAGTACTTC.

There are many counts of this clonotype. The J gene is TRBJ2-1, the V gene TRBV9, with D unresolved. Trimming cost V 0 bases and J 2 bases, with 9 bases left between them. Germline CDR1 reads SGDLS; CDR2 reads YYNGEE. This CDR3 region has 15 residues. The CDR3 here is CASSVVDRAYNEQFF. In DNA, the CDR3 is TGTGCCAGCAGCGTAGTTGACCGAGCCTACAATGAGCAGTTCTTC.

This clonotype was seen many times. The chain combines TRBV10-3 with TRBJ2-3; D gene unclear. Germline CDR1 and CDR2: ENHRY and SYGVKD. The CDR3 totals 12 residues. V was cut by 4 bases and J by 8 bases, with 10 bases left in between. The CDR3 loop reads CAISADRGTQYF. CDR3 in DNA: TGTGCCATCAGTGCCGACCGTGGTACGCAGTATTTT.

The chain joins TRBV20-1 to TRBJ2-7; 10 bases fit TRBD2. Germline-derived CDR1 and CDR2 are DFQATT and SNEGSKA (reference sequence). V lost 0 bases to trimming and J lost 2 bases; unmatched junction nucleotides: 4. The CDR3 runs 15 residues. The CDR3 here is CSAREASGGPYEQYF. CDR3 DNA sequence: TGCAGTGCTAGAGAGGCTAGCGGGGGACCCTACGAGCAGTACTTC.

This chain uses TRBV29-1 with TRBJ2-4; tentative D call: TRBD2 (5 bases). The CDR3 totals 16 residues. The germline V and J ends were trimmed by 0 bases and 8 bases, with 20 bases remaining between them. Germline V gene sequence: CDR1 SQVTM, CDR2 ANQGSEA. This chain's CDR3 is CSVEEAVLGSLDIQYF. The CDR3 DNA reads TGCAGCGTTGAAGAAGCCGTGCTGGGGAGTCTAGACATTCAGTACTTC.

The rearrangement joins TRBV11-2 to TRBJ2-4, with TRBD1 identical over 10 bases. Germline CDR1 reads SGHAT; CDR2 reads FQNNGV. CDR3 length equals 16 residues. With 5 bases clipped from V and 1 base from J, the junction kept 5 bases outside the gene matches. The CDR3 reads CASSAPGQGAKNIQYF. CDR3 nucleotides: TGTGCCAGCAGCGCACCGGGACAGGGGGCCAAAAACATTCAGTACTTC. Together with reference TRBV11-2 and TRBJ2-4, the CDR3 gives the full variable domain: EAGVAQSPRYKIIEKRQSVAFWCNPISGHATLYWYQQILGQGPKLLIQFQNNGVVDDSQLPKDRFSAERLKGVDSTLKIQPAKLEDSAVYLCASSAPGQGAKNIQYFGAGTRLSVL.

This clonotype was detected only a few times. The chain has TRBV10-3 and TRBJ1-2; a possible D gene is TRBD1 (6 bases). Germline V gene data show CDR1 as ENHRY and CDR2 as SYGVKD. The ends were cut back, 0 bases at V and 3 bases at J, with 11 bases in the middle. This CDR3 has 15 residues. The CDR3 sequence: CAISESAQGHYGYTF. The CDR3, as DNA: TGTGCCATCAGTGAGTCGGCACAGGGACACTATGGCTACACCTTC.

This clonotype was observed a few times. The chain has TRBV6-1 and TRBJ2-5, with 8 bases that match TRBD2. Losses at the gene ends were 8 bases for V and 2 bases for J; bases not matched to a gene: 7. From germline, CDR1 is MNHNS and CDR2 SASEGT. CDR3 size: 14 residues. The CDR3 DNA sequence: TGTGCCAGCCGGGGGGGCCATCCTCAAGAGACCCAGTACTTC. It encodes CASRGGHPQETQYF.

The chain is built from TRBV29-1 and TRBJ2-3, with D tentatively TRBD1 (5 bases). This CDR3 contains 13 residues. The germline gives CDR1 SQVTM, CDR2 ANQGSEA. V was cut by 4 bases and J by 5 bases, with 13 bases left in between. In DNA form, the CDR3 reads TGCAGCGTTGGCAGGGTGGGCTTAGATACGCAGTATTTT. Protein sequence: CSVGRVGLDTQYF.

This clonotype was observed a few times. DNA for the CDR3: TGTGCCAGCAGCCGGGGCCAGCCCCAGCATTTT. This translates into CASSRGQPQHF. The chain employs TRBV12-3 or TRBV12-4 and TRBJ1-5; a weak D match, TRBD1 (5 bases). The CDR3 has 11 amino acids. Trimming took off 6 bases at V and 7 bases at J, with 7 bases between the two ends.

This clonotype was seen only a few times. This chain connects TRBV7-2 to TRBJ1-5; 8 bases agree with TRBD1. There are 18 residues in the CDR3. Germline CDR1 is SGHTA and CDR2 is FQGNSA. V was pared by 0 bases and J by 0 bases, with 7 bases of the junction left unmatched. For the CDR3, the DNA is TGTGCCAGCAGCTTAGCGTCGGACAGGGACTATAGCAATCAGCCCCAGCATTTT. Protein product: CASSLASDRDYSNQPQHF.

This clonotype came up a few times. The chain has TRBV12-3 or TRBV12-4 and TRBJ2-2, with D perhaps TRBD1 (6 bases). The V end was cut by 5 bases, the J end by 4 bases, with 17 bases between. The CDR3 is 16 amino acids. CDR3 residues: CASSPRTAHRTGELFF. Written as DNA, the CDR3 is TGTGCCAGCAGTCCGAGGACAGCCCATCGCACCGGGGAGCTGTTTTTT.

The gene calls are TRBV7-2 and TRBJ2-1; D remains unclear. The CDR3 is 14 residues long. The V and J ends lost 2 bases and 2 bases respectively, with 7 bases between them. Germline CDR1 and CDR2: SGHTA and FQGNSA. The CDR3 DNA sequence: TGTGCCAGCAGCTTAACTCCGACCTACAATGAGCAGTTCTTC. Translated, it gives CASSLTPTYNEQFF.

J is TRBJ1-3 and V is TRBV12-3 or TRBV12-4; no reliable D call. The CDR3 runs 16 residues. The V end was cut by 7 bases, the J end by 1 base, with 17 bases between. CDR3 bases: TGTGCCAGCACCGCGCCAGGAGGAGTTTCTGGAAACACCATATATTTT. Translating gives CASTAPGGVSGNTIYF.

This clonotype showed up just a few times. This chain links TRBV12-3 or TRBV12-4 with TRBJ2-2; D is possibly TRBD1 (5 bases). V was trimmed by 7 bases and J by 1 base, leaving 10 bases between them. The CDR3 contains 14 residues. The CDR3 region has the DNA TGTGCCAGCAAAAACCAGGGGAACACCGGGGAGCTGTTTTTT. It specifies CASKNQGNTGELFF.

This clonotype appeared once. CDR3 sequence reads: CASSPGGFYEQYF. The CDR3 nucleotides are TGCGCCAGCAGTCCGGGGGGCTTCTACGAGCAGTACTTC. V is TRBV23-1 and J is TRBJ2-7; D possibly corresponds to TRBD2 (7 bases). TRBV23-1 is an ORF, and what it does is uncertain. This CDR3 is built from 13 residues. The ends were cut back, 4 bases at V and 3 bases at J, with 10 bases in the middle.

This clonotype was seen only a few times. The chain has TRBV5-1 and TRBJ1-6; possibly TRBD1 for D (5 bases). V lost 4 bases and J lost 5, with 10 bases in between. Germline V lookup: CDR1 SGHRS, CDR2 YFSETQ. CDR3 length equals 14 residues. Here the CDR3 reads CASSGTADNSPLHF. Written as DNA, the CDR3 is TGCGCCAGCAGCGGGACGGCCGATAATTCACCCCTCCACTTT.

Only a few counts were recorded for this clonotype. The rearrangement joins TRBV5-1 to TRBJ2-2; no definite D call. From germline, CDR1 is SGHRS and CDR2 YFSETQ. V shed 0 bases and J shed 6 bases, with 15 bases lying between them. The CDR3 runs 16 residues. The CDR3 DNA follows: TGCGCCAGCAGCTTGGTTGTAGAGAAAGCTGCCGGGGAGCTGTTTTTT. Encoded protein: CASSLVVEKAAGELFF.

In its sample, this clonotype was seen many times. The chain has TRBV21-1 and TRBJ1-5; the table's D call, TRBD1, has no DNA check behind it. TRBV21-1 is a pseudogene locus. The CDR3 contains 15 residues. The CDR3: CASSTRTGCNQPQHF. CDR3 nucleotide sequence: TGTGCCAGCAGCACGAGGACAGGCTGCAATCAGCCCCAGCATTTT.

The V and J genes are TRBV5-1 and TRBJ1-1, with D uncertain. The length of the CDR3 is 15 residues. Trimming took 0 bases from V and 5 from J, leaving 14 bases between them. The germline gives CDR1 SGHRS, CDR2 YFSETQ. DNA of the CDR3: TGCGCCAGCAGCTTGGGGACGGTCCGGGGTACTGAAGCTTTCTTT. This codes for CASSLGTVRGTEAFF. The full variable domain, rest sourced from reference TRBV5-1 and TRBJ1-1, is KAGVTQTPRYLIKTRGQQVTLSCSPISGHRSVSWYQQTPGQGLQFLFEYFSETQRNKGNFPGRFSGRQFSNSRSEMNVSTLELGDSALYLCASSLGTVRGTEAFFGQGTRLTVV.

There are a few counts of this clonotype. V and J are TRBV12-3 or TRBV12-4 and TRBJ2-7, with D maybe TRBD1 (6 bases). Trimming stripped 8 bases from V and 4 bases from J, with 15 bases between. The CDR3 length is 13 residues. CDR3 DNA: TGTGCCAGCTCAAATCTAAGGGGGTACGAGCAGTACTTC. Translation: CASSNLRGYEQYF.

The chain combines TRBV12-3 or TRBV12-4 with TRBJ2-2; TRBD2 matches at 9 bases. Germline trimming cut 7 bases from V and 1 base from J; bases unmatched to any gene: 7. This CDR3 has 16 amino acids. The CDR3 DNA reads TGTGCCAGCACCCCACTGACTAGCGGGAACACCGGGGAGCTGTTTTTT. Protein sequence: CASTPLTSGNTGELFF.

The chain uses TRBV27 and TRBJ2-1, with 11 bases fitting TRBD1. V was clipped by 8 bases and J by 5 bases; unmatched bases: 5. Germline values: CDR1 MNHEY, CDR2 SMNVEV (reference sequence). The CDR3 extends over 14 amino acids. CDR3 protein: CASRTGGGNNEQFF. The CDR3 coding sequence is TGTGCCAGCCGGACAGGGGGCGGAAACAATGAGCAGTTCTTC.

This clonotype turned up a few times. The chain joins TRBV20-1 to TRBJ2-2; no definite D call. V gave up 1 base and J gave up 7 bases, with 7 bases separating them. The CDR3 spans 12 residues. Germline CDR1 is DFQATT and CDR2 is SNEGSKA (reference sequence). DNA of the CDR3: TGCAGTGCTAGAGCCTGGGGCGGGGAGCTGTTTTTT. This translates into CSARAWGGELFF.

This CDR3 reads CASSFRTGGICNEQFF. CDR3 nucleotide sequence: TGTGCCAGCAGCTTTCGGACAGGGGGCATCTGCAATGAGCAGTTCTTC. The chain has TRBV5-6 and TRBJ2-1; TRBD1 matches 11 bases. Germline trimming cut 2 bases from V and 6 bases from J; bases unmatched to any gene: 7. This CDR3 has 16 amino acids. Per the germline V gene, CDR1 is SGHDT and CDR2 is YYEEEE.

This clonotype has just a few counts. This sequence joins TRBV12-3 or TRBV12-4 and TRBJ2-7; D is unclear. Trimming took off 5 bases at V and 5 bases at J, with 7 bases between the two ends. The length of the CDR3 is 11 residues. CDR3 loop: CASSPRDEQYF. The CDR3 coding sequence is TGTGCCAGCAGTCCCCGGGACGAGCAGTACTTC.

The chain combines TRBV11-2 with TRBJ2-7, with 7 bases lining up with TRBD1. CDR3 length: 14 residues. CDR1 is SGHAT and CDR2 is FQNNGV in the germline V gene. V lost 1 base and J lost 2; bases outside the gene matches: 2. CDR3 coding DNA: TGTGCCAGCAGCTTAGCCCAGGGGGCCTACGAGCAGTACTTC. Amino acid sequence: CASSLAQGAYEQYF.

This clonotype occurred a few times. V and J are TRBV6-4 and TRBJ1-2; perhaps TRBD1 as D (5 bases). Germline V gene lookup returns CDR1 MRHNA and CDR2 SNTAGT. This CDR3 comprises 17 residues. The V gene lost 4 bases and the J gene lost 1 base, with 19 bases spanning the gap. This CDR3 reads CASSVSPQGLGNYGYTF. CDR3 in DNA: TGTGCCAGCAGTGTATCCCCGCAGGGTCTTGGTAACTATGGCTACACCTTC.